This TCR beta chain was documented in a study of cytomegalovirus exposure and HLA in healthy donors. Study findings and constraints: Cytomegalovirus association was assigned to about 150 TCR beta chains.

The CDR3 runs to 14 residues. Losses at the gene ends were 3 bases for V and 5 bases for J; bases not matched to a gene: 7. Germline CDR1 reads SQVTM; CDR2 reads ANQGSEA. Repertoires were generated with immunoSEQ multiplex PCR, while TCRdb's copy carries only in-frame clones and drops some. The sample lists 260,000 or so clones, about 86% occurring once. Details on this clone: Its antigen is currently unknown.

The sample comprised PBMCs. The clonotype comes from a man in his late teens or twenties in good health and CMV-seronegative. The chain has TRBV29-1 and TRBJ2-5; 9 bases are a match to TRBD2. This CDR3 is CSVDSGGARETQYF. Here the CDR3 DNA reads TGCAGCGTTGATAGCGGGGGAGCTAGGGAGACCCAGTACTTC.